The clone carrying this T cell receptor beta chain was seen just once. Its antigen is still unknown. Unique molecular identifiers were carried by the TCR beta cDNA libraries. Some 500,000 cDNA molecules were obtained per 1 to 10 million input T cells. MiXCR was run by TCRdb on the PCR reads, yielding one entry per CDR3 protein. The data show more than 450,000 distinct CDR3 sequences, around 47% seen once. This sample is drawn from a study of post-analysis software for immune sequencing data. Overall study: Included courses were relapsing-remitting and secondary progressive multiple sclerosis; progressive-relapsing multiple sclerosis was also included.

Study-wide results and caveats: A few TRBV segments appeared more often in patients than in controls, and TRBV5-6, TRBV5-1 and TRBV20-1 were among these. Among multiple sclerosis patients, normalized Chao1 diversity was significantly below that of controls. Same-batch preparations were strongly co-clustered by F measure.

Germline V lookup: CDR1 MGHRA, CDR2 YSYEKL. V was cut by 2 bases and J by 6 bases, with 14 bases left in between. The CDR3 totals 15 residues. The V call is TRBV4-1, the J call TRBJ2-1; D is perhaps TRBD2 (7 bases). Sequenced input: blood. This clonotype was sampled from a girl aged 10-17 years with multiple sclerosis. CDR3 amino acids: CASSQFEGGPNEQFF. The CDR3 nucleotides are TGCGCCAGCAGCCAATTCGAGGGGGGGCCCAATGAGCAGTTCTTC.